This T cell receptor beta chain was found in a study of tumor-infiltrating lymphocytes in primary liver carcinoma. Study as a whole: Staged T1-T3 N0M0, the tumors had sizes that ranged from about 4 to 10 cm across.

DNA and RNA were both co-extracted from 20-30 mg of bulk tissue that had not been sorted. Patients in the cohort were treatment-naive and living with chronic HBV infection. Five separate regions of each tumor underwent sampling. Regarding this clonotype: The antigen is unknown. A read error may produce the germline difference seen at one junction end.

Findings and caveats of the study: Researchers found tumor-adjacent and tumor-blood pairs overlapped less than tumor region pairs.

Making TCR beta cDNA involved roughly 0.55 ug total RNA and a constant-region primer. Libraries covering TCR beta were generated through three nested multiplex PCR rounds (using a slightly modified ARM-PCR). Via MiXCR, TCRdb re-called the multiplex PCR reads, giving one row per CDR3 protein. The data hold under 50,000 distinct CDR3 sequences, with about three quarters observed a single time. Material for sequencing was liver tumor tissue from sampling region 5. Subset indicated: tumor region T5, tumor centre. The origin of this receptor is a man aged 35 to 55 with primary liver carcinoma and hepatitis B virus infection.

The CDR3 loop reads CANSYTTGEDSLLHF. The CDR3 region has the DNA TGTGCCAACAGTTACACGACAGGGGAGGATTCACTCCTCCACTTT. V and J are TRBV6-5 and TRBJ1-6; 8 nucleotides match TRBD1. The CDR3 covers 15 residues. The germline CDR1 and CDR2 sequences are MNHEY and SVGAGI.